Listed below are T cell receptor beta chains from one sample, sequenced in a study of Graves' ophthalmopathy and Graves' hyperthyroidism. TCRdb recomputed calls from the multiplex PCR reads with MiXCR, one row per CDR3 protein. The sample gives 660,000 or so distinct CDR3 sequences, more than 40% of which show up once; roughly 3.5% is in the top ten. The source material was peripheral blood. These receptors were collected from an adult man with Graves' ophthalmopathy. Each CDR3 is given with its conserved first and last residue. Each record gives: J gene, V gene, clone size, D gene, CDR3 DNA, CDR3 protein. The D gene is left open where the match is weak. Clone sizes are given selectively: once, few, many, or a class where the clone is expanded.

J: TRBJ1-3
V: TRBV20-1
size: -
D: -
DNA: TGCAGTGCTAGAGATGGGCGGGGCTCTGGAAACACCATATATTTT
CDR3: CSARDGRGSGNTIYF

J: TRBJ1-3
V: TRBV7-3
size: many
D: -
DNA: TGTGCCAGCAGCTCCGGACCCTCTGGAAACACCATATATTTT
CDR3: CASSSGPSGNTIYF

J: TRBJ2-7
V: TRBV27
size: -
D: -
DNA: TGTGCCAGCAGTTTCGGGGACACCACCTACGAGCAGTACTTC
CDR3: CASSFGDTTYEQYF

J: TRBJ1-4
V: TRBV11-2
size: few
D: -
DNA: TGTGCCAGCAGCTTAGGGGAGACTAATGAAAAACTGTTTTTT
CDR3: CASSLGETNEKLFF

J: TRBJ2-6
V: TRBV7-9
size: -
D: TRBD1
DNA: TGTGCCAGCAGCATCGGACAGGGGGCGGGGGCCAACGTCCTGACTTTC
CDR3: CASSIGQGAGANVLTF

J: TRBJ2-5
V: TRBV9
size: -
D: TRBD1
DNA: TGTACCAGCAGCGTCCAGACAGGGAAAGGAGAGACCCAGTACTTC
CDR3: CTSSVQTGKGETQYF

J: TRBJ1-4
V: TRBV4-3
size: few
D: TRBD1
DNA: TGCGCCAGCAGCCAAGGCAGGACAGGGGGCTATGAAAAACTGTTTTTT
CDR3: CASSQGRTGGYEKLFF

J: TRBJ1-2
V: TRBV29-1
size: many
D: TRBD1
DNA: TGCAGCGTTGAAGGTGGGACAGGGTTCGCAAACTATGGCTACACCTTC
CDR3: CSVEGGTGFANYGYTF

J: TRBJ2-2
V: TRBV5-1
size: many
D: TRBD1
DNA: TGCGCCAGCGCTGCGCGACAGGGGGACACCGGGGAGCTGTTTTTT
CDR3: CASAARQGDTGELFF

J: TRBJ2-5
V: TRBV5-8
size: many
D: -
DNA: TGTGCCGTCAAGACGGGGACCCAAGAGACCCAGTACTTC
CDR3: CAVKTGTQETQYF

J: TRBJ1-5
V: TRBV12-3/TRBV12-4
size: many
D: -
DNA: TGTGCCAGCAGTCGGGGGAACAGTGGGTTGAATCAGCCCCAGCATTTT
CDR3: CASSRGNSGLNQPQHF

J: TRBJ2-5
V: TRBV6-5
size: -
D: TRBD2
DNA: TGTGCCAGCAGTGAAGAGGGACTAGCGAAGGAGACCCAGTACTTC
CDR3: CASSEEGLAKETQYF

J: TRBJ2-7
V: TRBV6-4
size: -
D: TRBD1
DNA: TGTGCCAGCAGTGACGGGACAGTGCGCCACGAGCAGTACTTC
CDR3: CASSDGTVRHEQYF

J: TRBJ2-2
V: TRBV6-1
size: -
D: TRBD2
DNA: TGTGCCAGCAGTTACTCAATTAGCCTAGCGGGGACCACCGGGGAGCTGTTTTTT
CDR3: CASSYSISLAGTTGELFF

J: TRBJ1-1
V: TRBV11-2
size: -
D: -
DNA: TGTGCCAGCGACAGCTTGGGGTACGGGACTGAAGCTTTCTTT
CDR3: CASDSLGYGTEAFF

J: TRBJ2-5
V: TRBV7-9
size: -
D: TRBD1
DNA: TGTGCCAGCAGTGGGTCAACCGGGACAGGGAAAGAGACCCAGTACTTC
CDR3: CASSGSTGTGKETQYF

J: TRBJ1-1
V: TRBV12-3/TRBV12-4
size: many
D: TRBD1
DNA: TGTGCCAGCAGCGCCGACAGGGTTGGGACTGAAGCTTTCTTT
CDR3: CASSADRVGTEAFF

J: TRBJ1-3
V: TRBV15
size: many
D: TRBD1
DNA: TGTGCCACAAGAACGGACAGGGAGGCACTCAGCTCTGGAAACACCATATATTTT
CDR3: CATRTDREALSSGNTIYF

J: TRBJ2-3
V: TRBV7-8
size: few
D: TRBD1
DNA: TGTGCCAGCGGTCCCCGGGACAGGGGTCTTGGTACGCAGTATTTT
CDR3: CASGPRDRGLGTQYF

J: TRBJ2-7
V: TRBV20-1
size: -
D: -
DNA: TGCAGTGCTAGAACCCGGGACACCAGCTCCTACGAGCAGTACTTC
CDR3: CSARTRDTSSYEQYF

J: TRBJ1-2
V: TRBV25-1
size: -
D: TRBD1
DNA: TGTGCCAGCAGCCAAGACAGACAGGGGCCCGTCTATGGCTACACCTTC
CDR3: CASSQDRQGPVYGYTF

J: TRBJ2-2
V: TRBV7-2
size: -
D: -
DNA: TGTGCCAGCAGCTTAGTAAGGTCCGGTCGGGGGCTGTTTTTT
CDR3: CASSLVRSGRGLFF

J: TRBJ2-7
V: TRBV25-1
size: -
D: TRBD2
DNA: TGTGCTAGCCCCTCAAGGGCTAGCGGTATCTACGAGCAGTACTTC
CDR3: CASPSRASGIYEQYF

J: TRBJ2-5
V: TRBV30
size: -
D: TRBD1
DNA: TGTGCCTGGTCAACAGGGGGTTTCGGTGAGACCCAGTACTTC
CDR3: CAWSTGGFGETQYF

J: TRBJ1-4
V: TRBV7-4
size: many
D: -
DNA: TGTGCCAGCAGCTTATTCCAGGGAGGCGAAAAACTGTTTTTT
CDR3: CASSLFQGGEKLFF

J: TRBJ1-1
V: TRBV10-3
size: -
D: TRBD1
DNA: TGTGCCATCAGACAGGGGGTGGGAGCTTTCTTT
CDR3: CAIRQGVGAFF

J: TRBJ1-1
V: TRBV25-1
size: few
D: -
DNA: TGTGCCAGCAGTCCTTGGGACACTGAAGCTTTCTTT
CDR3: CASSPWDTEAFF

J: TRBJ1-5
V: TRBV6-1
size: few
D: -
DNA: TGTGCCAGCAGTGAAACAGCTTATAGCAATCAGCCCCAGCATTTT
CDR3: CASSETAYSNQPQHF

J: TRBJ2-7
V: TRBV10-3
size: many
D: -
DNA: TGTGCCAGCAGTTACACAGGACTCTCCTACGAGCAGTACTTC
CDR3: CASSYTGLSYEQYF

J: TRBJ2-2
V: TRBV7-2
size: many
D: -
DNA: TGTGCCAGCAGCTTATTGGTGTCCACCGGGGAGCTGTTTTTT
CDR3: CASSLLVSTGELFF

J: TRBJ2-1
V: TRBV9
size: -
D: TRBD2
DNA: TGTGCCAGCAGCTCCCCCGGGACTAGCGGGAATTTTCGGTCCTACAATGAGCAGTTCTTC
CDR3: CASSSPGTSGNFRSYNEQFF

J: TRBJ2-7
V: TRBV12-3/TRBV12-4
size: few
D: -
DNA: TGTGCCAGCAGTTGGAAGGTCGGTTTGAGCGAGCAGTACTTC
CDR3: CASSWKVGLSEQYF

J: TRBJ1-5
V: TRBV25-1
size: many
D: -
DNA: TGTGCCAGCAGTGAAACAGGGTATCTTCAGCCCCAGCATTTT
CDR3: CASSETGYLQPQHF

J: TRBJ2-2
V: TRBV5-1
size: -
D: TRBD2
DNA: TGCGCCAGCAGCTTGGAACTAGCGGGAACGAACACCGGGGAGCTGTTTTTT
CDR3: CASSLELAGTNTGELFF

J: TRBJ1-5
V: TRBV5-8
size: few
D: -
DNA: TGTGCCAGCAGCTTACACACGGGGCCTCATCAGCCCCAGCATTTT
CDR3: CASSLHTGPHQPQHF

J: TRBJ2-7
V: TRBV7-8
size: few
D: -
DNA: TGCGCCAGCAGCCAAGCCACATACCGGGACACGTCCTACGAGCAGTACTTC
CDR3: CASSQATYRDTSYEQYF

J: TRBJ1-4
V: TRBV4-2
size: few
D: TRBD1
DNA: TGTGCCAGCAGCCCAGGACAGGGTGGGGGTAATGAAAAACTGTTTTTT
CDR3: CASSPGQGGGNEKLFF

J: TRBJ2-5
V: TRBV7-9
size: many
D: -
DNA: TGTGCCAGCAGCTTAGTTGGTAGCGGCGAGACCCAGTACTTC
CDR3: CASSLVGSGETQYF

J: TRBJ1-5
V: TRBV29-1
size: many
D: TRBD1
DNA: TGCAGCGTTATCTTGACAGGGAGTAGCAATCAGCCCCAGCATTTT
CDR3: CSVILTGSSNQPQHF

J: TRBJ2-7
V: TRBV3-1
size: -
D: TRBD2
DNA: TGTGCCAGCAGCCGGGGAGCGGGAGACCCCTACGAGCAGTACTTC
CDR3: CASSRGAGDPYEQYF

J: TRBJ1-1
V: TRBV7-3
size: once
D: -
DNA: TGTGCCAGCAGCCCATGGAGGTCGGGGGCTTTCTTT
CDR3: CASSPWRSGAFF

J: TRBJ1-2
V: TRBV19
size: -
D: TRBD1
DNA: TGTGCCAGTACGAAGGGACAGGTCTATGGCTACACCTTC
CDR3: CASTKGQVYGYTF

J: TRBJ1-2
V: TRBV29-1
size: few
D: TRBD1
DNA: TGCAGCGTTGCCGGGGACAGCCTGAACTATGGCTACACCTTC
CDR3: CSVAGDSLNYGYTF

J: TRBJ1-5
V: TRBV20-1
size: many
D: -
DNA: TGCAGTGCTCAACAGGCCGACAATCAGCCCCAGCATTTT
CDR3: CSAQQADNQPQHF

J: TRBJ2-3
V: TRBV7-9
size: few
D: -
DNA: TGTGCCAGCAGCTTTAGAGGCGGTACGCAGTATTTT
CDR3: CASSFRGGTQYF

J: TRBJ2-7
V: TRBV7-9
size: few
D: -
DNA: TGTGCCAGCAGCCCCACCGGGGAGCAGTACTTC
CDR3: CASSPTGEQYF

J: TRBJ2-7
V: TRBV6-6
size: few
D: TRBD1
DNA: TGTGCCAGCAGTTACCTGGGACAGGGGGCCTACGAGCAGTACTTC
CDR3: CASSYLGQGAYEQYF

J: TRBJ1-1
V: TRBV11-2
size: many
D: TRBD1
DNA: TGTGCCAGCAGAAGTCGGACAGGGGTCACTGAAGCTTTCTTT
CDR3: CASRSRTGVTEAFF

J: TRBJ1-5
V: TRBV24-1
size: many
D: TRBD1
DNA: TGTGCCACCAGCGATCGACAGGGGATCGGTCAGCCCCAGCATTTT
CDR3: CATSDRQGIGQPQHF